A selection of T cell receptor beta chains follows, all from one sample in a study of beta chain features in type 1 diabetes. Profiled with immunoSEQ multiplex PCR; TCRdb holds only in-frame clones, not every one. The table includes under 300,000 clones, approximately 16% detected once. Sequencing was done on a sample of naive CD4+ T cells from blood. All receptors derive from a man younger than 40 with type 1 diabetes. The CDR3 runs from the conserved cysteine through the conserved F or W. Fields, in order: clone size, V gene, J gene, D gene, CDR3 DNA, CDR3 protein. The D gene is left open where the match is weak. Clone sizes are given selectively: once, few, many, or a class where the clone is expanded.

abundance: few; v_gene: TRBV7-9; j_gene: TRBJ2-3; d_gene: .; CDR3nt: TGTGCCAGCAGCGTCAGCACAGATACGCAGTATTTT; CDR3aa: CASSVSTDTQYF
abundance: few; v_gene: TRBV28; j_gene: TRBJ1-5; d_gene: .; CDR3nt: TGTGCCAGCAGTTGGGGGGAGGGTCAGCCCCAGCATTTT; CDR3aa: CASSWGEGQPQHF
abundance: .; v_gene: TRBV9; j_gene: TRBJ1-5; d_gene: .; CDR3nt: TGTGCCAGCAGCGTTAATTCACAGTCCGAAGATAGCAATCAGCCCCAGCATTTT; CDR3aa: CASSVNSQSEDSNQPQHF
abundance: few; v_gene: TRBV30; j_gene: TRBJ1-1; d_gene: TRBD1; CDR3nt: TGTGCCTTGACAGGGATAAGCGTGAACACTGAAGCTTTCTTT; CDR3aa: CALTGISVNTEAFF
abundance: .; v_gene: TRBV9; j_gene: TRBJ2-3; d_gene: TRBD2; CDR3nt: TGTGCCAGCAGCGTAGGGAATAGCGGGTCTACAGATACGCAGTATTTT; CDR3aa: CASSVGNSGSTDTQYF
abundance: .; v_gene: TRBV6-6; j_gene: TRBJ2-7; d_gene: .; CDR3nt: TGTGCCACCCAAAGGGGGGAGGACTACGAGCAGTACTTC; CDR3aa: CATQRGEDYEQYF
abundance: .; v_gene: TRBV14; j_gene: TRBJ2-7; d_gene: .; CDR3nt: TGTGCCAGCAGCCTCCACACAGGTCCCTACGAGCAGTACTTC; CDR3aa: CASSLHTGPYEQYF
abundance: .; v_gene: TRBV15; j_gene: TRBJ2-4; d_gene: .; CDR3nt: TGTGCCACCAGCAGAGCAGGGCGGGAAAACATTCAGTACTTC; CDR3aa: CATSRAGRENIQYF
abundance: .; v_gene: TRBV5-6; j_gene: TRBJ2-3; d_gene: .; CDR3nt: TGTGCCAGCAGACGCGACAGGCCAGATACGCAGTATTTT; CDR3aa: CASRRDRPDTQYF
abundance: few; v_gene: TRBV29-1; j_gene: TRBJ2-5; d_gene: .; CDR3nt: TGCAGCGTTATTTGGCGTTGGAGTGGGGACCAAGAGACCCAGTACTTC; CDR3aa: CSVIWRWSGDQETQYF
abundance: few; v_gene: TRBV15; j_gene: TRBJ2-5; d_gene: .; CDR3nt: TGTGCCACCAGCAGGGACCTCCTGGGAGAGACCCAGTACTTC; CDR3aa: CATSRDLLGETQYF
abundance: few; v_gene: TRBV4-1; j_gene: TRBJ1-2; d_gene: TRBD1; CDR3nt: TGCGCCAGCAGCCCCGGGACAGGGGTATTAGCTAACTATGGCTACACCTTC; CDR3aa: CASSPGTGVLANYGYTF
abundance: few; v_gene: TRBV7-2; j_gene: TRBJ2-7; d_gene: .; CDR3nt: TGTGCCAGCAGCTTAAGCTCCTACGAGCAGTACTTC; CDR3aa: CASSLSSYEQYF
abundance: .; v_gene: TRBV30; j_gene: TRBJ1-2; d_gene: .; CDR3nt: TGTGCCTGGAAAGGGGCCTCCGGGGGCTACACCTTC; CDR3aa: CAWKGASGGYTF
abundance: .; v_gene: TRBV9; j_gene: TRBJ2-5; d_gene: TRBD1; CDR3nt: TGTGCCAGCAGCCCAGGACAGGGTAGGGGAGAGACCCAGTACTTC; CDR3aa: CASSPGQGRGETQYF
abundance: .; v_gene: TRBV10-3; j_gene: TRBJ2-1; d_gene: TRBD2; CDR3nt: TGTGCCATCAGTCCACTAGCGCCTTCCTACAATGAGCAGTTCTTC; CDR3aa: CAISPLAPSYNEQFF
abundance: few; v_gene: TRBV14; j_gene: TRBJ2-5; d_gene: .; CDR3nt: TGTGCCAGCAGCCGAGGTGACATGCTGGGAGAGACCCAGTACTTC; CDR3aa: CASSRGDMLGETQYF
abundance: .; v_gene: TRBV21-1; j_gene: TRBJ2-1; d_gene: .; CDR3nt: TGTGCCAGCAGCGCTTCAAGTTATCGCCATTACAATGAGCAGTTCTTC; CDR3aa: CASSASSYRHYNEQFF
abundance: few; v_gene: TRBV4-1; j_gene: TRBJ2-5; d_gene: .; CDR3nt: TGCGCCAGCACCTTTCAGGGAGGCGCAAGTGAGACCCAGTACTTC; CDR3aa: CASTFQGGASETQYF
abundance: .; v_gene: TRBV30; j_gene: TRBJ1-5; d_gene: .; CDR3nt: TGTGCCTGGAGTCAGGGCGATAGCAATCAGCCCCAGCATTTT; CDR3aa: CAWSQGDSNQPQHF
abundance: few; v_gene: TRBV30; j_gene: TRBJ1-5; d_gene: .; CDR3nt: TGTGCCTGGAGTCACAGCGGCAATCAGCCCCAGCATTTT; CDR3aa: CAWSHSGNQPQHF
abundance: .; v_gene: TRBV20-1; j_gene: TRBJ2-5; d_gene: .; CDR3nt: TGCAGTCCCCTCCGTTTGGAGACCCAGTACTTC; CDR3aa: CSPLRLETQYF
abundance: .; v_gene: TRBV9; j_gene: TRBJ1-1; d_gene: .; CDR3nt: TGTGCCAGCAGCGCCTGGCACGGGAACACTGAAGCTTTCTTT; CDR3aa: CASSAWHGNTEAFF
abundance: few; v_gene: TRBV29-1; j_gene: TRBJ2-1; d_gene: TRBD2; CDR3nt: TGCAGCGTTGGGCCGATCCTAGCGGGACTTCGGAGTGAGCAGTTCTTC; CDR3aa: CSVGPILAGLRSEQFF
abundance: .; v_gene: TRBV6-6; j_gene: TRBJ2-6; d_gene: .; CDR3nt: TGTGCCAGCAGTTACCTGGGACCGGACAACGTCCTGACTTTC; CDR3aa: CASSYLGPDNVLTF
abundance: few; v_gene: TRBV30; j_gene: TRBJ2-5; d_gene: TRBD1; CDR3nt: TGTGCCCAGTTGCGACAGGGGCAAGAGACCCAGTACTTC; CDR3aa: CAQLRQGQETQYF
abundance: .; v_gene: TRBV20-1; j_gene: TRBJ2-7; d_gene: .; CDR3nt: TGCAGTGCACCGGAAGGGACCGAGCAGTACTTC; CDR3aa: CSAPEGTEQYF
abundance: .; v_gene: TRBV11-3; j_gene: TRBJ2-1; d_gene: TRBD2; CDR3nt: TGTGCCAGCAGCCGTAGCGGGAGGGCCTACAATGAGCAGTTCTTC; CDR3aa: CASSRSGRAYNEQFF
abundance: few; v_gene: TRBV6-6; j_gene: TRBJ2-3; d_gene: .; CDR3nt: TGTGCCAGCAGCACCAGTGATACGCAGTATTTT; CDR3aa: CASSTSDTQYF
abundance: .; v_gene: TRBV7-9; j_gene: TRBJ2-3; d_gene: TRBD1; CDR3nt: TGTGCCAGCAGCCTAACGGGACAGGGGCTGGAAGATACGCAGTATTTT; CDR3aa: CASSLTGQGLEDTQYF
abundance: .; v_gene: TRBV11-2; j_gene: TRBJ1-1; d_gene: .; CDR3nt: TGTGCCAGCAGCCTGGACACTAACACTGAAGCTTTCTTT; CDR3aa: CASSLDTNTEAFF
abundance: few; v_gene: TRBV7-2; j_gene: TRBJ2-5; d_gene: TRBD2; CDR3nt: TGTGCCAGCAGCCGACTAGCGGCCGACCAAGAGACCCAGTACTTC; CDR3aa: CASSRLAADQETQYF
abundance: .; v_gene: TRBV18; j_gene: TRBJ2-7; d_gene: .; CDR3nt: TGTGCCAGCTCACCACAGGGACACGAGCAGTACTTC; CDR3aa: CASSPQGHEQYF
abundance: .; v_gene: TRBV9; j_gene: TRBJ2-2; d_gene: TRBD1; CDR3nt: TGTGCCAGCAGCGTAGGGCAGGGGGCCGGGGAGCTGTTTTTT; CDR3aa: CASSVGQGAGELFF
abundance: .; v_gene: TRBV23-1; j_gene: TRBJ1-4; d_gene: .; CDR3nt: TGCGCCAGCAGTCAATCGATCCTTAATGAAAAACTGTTTTTT; CDR3aa: CASSQSILNEKLFF
abundance: .; v_gene: TRBV10-3; j_gene: TRBJ2-1; d_gene: .; CDR3nt: TGTGCCATCAGGGACCGAGACTCCTACAATGAGCAGTTCTTC; CDR3aa: CAIRDRDSYNEQFF
abundance: few; v_gene: TRBV30; j_gene: TRBJ2-1; d_gene: TRBD1; CDR3nt: TGTGCCTGGAGTCCGGACAGGGATGAGCAGTTCTTC; CDR3aa: CAWSPDRDEQFF
abundance: .; v_gene: TRBV2; j_gene: TRBJ2-7; d_gene: TRBD1; CDR3nt: TGTGCCACCTCCCGGGACAGCACCTACGAGCAGTACTTC; CDR3aa: CATSRDSTYEQYF
abundance: few; v_gene: TRBV29-1; j_gene: TRBJ2-7; d_gene: .; CDR3nt: TGCAGCGTTGTTGCTGCCTACGAGCAGTACTTC; CDR3aa: CSVVAAYEQYF
abundance: few; v_gene: TRBV7-8; j_gene: TRBJ2-4; d_gene: TRBD2; CDR3nt: TGTGCCAGCAGCCCCTTCGGGGGGAGGTTGAACATTCAGTACTTC; CDR3aa: CASSPFGGRLNIQYF
abundance: few; v_gene: TRBV9; j_gene: TRBJ2-2; d_gene: .; CDR3nt: TGTGCCAGCAGGGCAGGGCTAAACACCGGGGAGCTGTTTTTT; CDR3aa: CASRAGLNTGELFF
abundance: few; v_gene: TRBV5-4; j_gene: TRBJ1-1; d_gene: .; CDR3nt: TGTGCCAGCAGCTTGGGGGGGCTGACGAACACTGAAGCTTTCTTT; CDR3aa: CASSLGGLTNTEAFF
abundance: .; v_gene: TRBV30; j_gene: TRBJ2-2; d_gene: TRBD2; CDR3nt: TGTGCCCTGAAAGCGGGAGTTCAGACCGGGGAGCTGTTTTTT; CDR3aa: CALKAGVQTGELFF
abundance: few; v_gene: TRBV27; j_gene: TRBJ2-1; d_gene: TRBD2; CDR3nt: TGTGCCAGCAGTTTAGCTTTTGCGGGAGTTAGGTATGAGCAGTTCTTC; CDR3aa: CASSLAFAGVRYEQFF
abundance: once; v_gene: TRBV2; j_gene: TRBJ2-7; d_gene: .; CDR3nt: TGTGCCAGCAGTGAAGCGCTTCTGTCCGAGCAGTACTTC; CDR3aa: CASSEALLSEQYF
abundance: few; v_gene: TRBV7-8; j_gene: TRBJ2-3; d_gene: TRBD2; CDR3nt: TGTGCCAGCAGCGCCGGACGACTAGCGGGAGTCCGTACCCTCAACAGCACAGATACGCAGTATTTT; CDR3aa: CASSAGRLAGVRTLNSTDTQYF
abundance: few; v_gene: TRBV18; j_gene: TRBJ2-1; d_gene: TRBD2; CDR3nt: TGTGCCATCCCTCGAGGGAGGGCACGCGATGAGCAGTTCTTC; CDR3aa: CAIPRGRARDEQFF
abundance: few; v_gene: TRBV29-1; j_gene: TRBJ2-1; d_gene: .; CDR3nt: TGCAGCGTGGAACGGGCCCACAATGAGCAGTTCTTC; CDR3aa: CSVERAHNEQFF
abundance: .; v_gene: TRBV4-2; j_gene: TRBJ2-3; d_gene: .; CDR3nt: TGTGCCAGCAGCCAAGTTGTTAGCCAAGACACAGATACGCAGTATTTT; CDR3aa: CASSQVVSQDTDTQYF
abundance: .; v_gene: TRBV7-2; j_gene: TRBJ2-7; d_gene: TRBD2; CDR3nt: TGTGCCAGCAGCTTATCCTTTAGGACTAGCGGCTACGAGCAGTACTTC; CDR3aa: CASSLSFRTSGYEQYF
abundance: .; v_gene: TRBV7-2; j_gene: TRBJ2-3; d_gene: .; CDR3nt: TGTGCCAGCAGCTTAGAATCATCAGTCTATACGCAGTATTTT; CDR3aa: CASSLESSVYTQYF
abundance: few; v_gene: TRBV18; j_gene: TRBJ2-5; d_gene: .; CDR3nt: TGTGCCAGCTCACCACCGGGTCAGGAGACCCAGTACTTC; CDR3aa: CASSPPGQETQYF
abundance: .; v_gene: TRBV28; j_gene: TRBJ2-3; d_gene: TRBD2; CDR3nt: TGTGCCAGCAGTTTGGCCGGGACTAGCGGGACTGGCACAGATACGCAGTATTTT; CDR3aa: CASSLAGTSGTGTDTQYF